Presented here are 6 T cell receptor beta chains from one specimen sequenced in a study of T cell clonotyping in hematopoietic cell transplantation. Here immunoSEQ multiplex PCR was the method, and the copy in TCRdb shows in-frame clones only, minus some. The data show about 41,000 clones, roughly 85% seen once. Regarding time point: recipient sample about 28 days before transplant, after cytoreduction. Material: peripheral blood mononuclear cells, obtained before stem cell transplant. The receptors here all came from a man between 60 and 70 years old with acute myeloid leukemia. Some clones in this sample may be carry-over from other donors' samples.

The chain couples TRBV27 to TRBJ1-1; D gene unclear. The V gene's germline CDR1 is MNHEY and CDR2 SMNVEV (reference sequence). This CDR3 spans 10 amino acids. Trimming left V 8 bases short and J 9 bases short, with 10 bases between. CDR3 in amino acids: CASSHKKAFF. The CDR3 DNA sequence: TGTGCCAGCTCTCACAAAAAAGCTTTCTTT.

This clone has more than one count but fewer than ten. The chain combines TRBV5-5 with TRBJ1-3, with D uncertain. The CDR3 contains 14 residues. CDR1 is SGHKS, CDR2 YYEKEE, per germline (reference sequence). V was shortened by 6 bases and J by 4 bases, with 14 bases between the two germline ends. This CDR3 is CASTLRNFGNTIYF. CDR3 nucleotide sequence: TGTGCCAGCACCCTACGGAATTTCGGAAACACCATATATTTT.

The chain carries TRBV7-2 and TRBJ2-1, with D unresolved. CDR3 size: 13 residues. CDR1 and CDR2 (germline): SGHTA, FQGNSA. Deletions cut 6 bases from V and 6 bases from J, with 12 bases between. The CDR3 bases are TGTGCCAGCAGGACGACATTGTCCAATGAGCAGTTCTTC. Its translation: CASRTTLSNEQFF.

This chain joins TRBV6-1 and TRBJ2-7; 8 bases align to TRBD2. The CDR3 contains 13 residues. In germline, CDR1 is MNHNS, CDR2 SASEGT. Trimming cost V 6 bases and J 7 bases; bases outside gene matches: 8. DNA for the CDR3: TGTGCCAGCAGGGGACTAGATGATATGGAGCAGTACTTC. It encodes CASRGLDDMEQYF.

In nucleotides, the CDR3 is TGTGCCTGGATGATCGGGTCAGGGATTTCACCCCTCCACTTT. Translated, it gives CAWMIGSGISPLHF. V gene TRBV30 combines with J gene TRBJ1-6, with a possible D match to TRBD1 (5 bases). Germline lookup yields CDR1 GTSNPN and CDR2 SVGIG (reference sequence). V gave up 4 bases and J gave up 9 bases, with 16 bases separating them. The CDR3 contains 14 residues.

V gene TRBV30 combines with J gene TRBJ2-2, with TRBD1 matching over 8 bases. With 3 bases clipped from V and 7 bases from J, the junction kept 13 bases outside the gene matches. Germline V CDR1 and CDR2: GTSNPN, SVGIG (reference sequence). CDR3 length: 16 residues. The CDR3 DNA sequence: TGTGCCTGGAGGAAGGACAGGGTTGACACCCTCGGGGAGCTGTTTTTT. It translates to CAWRKDRVDTLGELFF.